This T cell receptor beta chain was documented in a study of T cell responses to AZD1222 COVID-19 vaccine. Overall study findings and caveats: Only five or six AZD1222 recipients tested seropositive at baseline.

The protocol was immunoSEQ multiplex PCR, while the TCRdb copy is restricted to in-frame clones and leaves out a portion. The sample yields 140,000 to 150,000 clones, approximately 93% seen once. About this clone itself: Its antigen is unknown.

The CDR3 is made up of 12 amino acids. Germline CDR1 and CDR2: MNHEY and SVGAGI. V lost 5 bases to trimming and J lost 7 bases, with 8 bases between them. The receptor's source is an adult in good health. Sequences were derived from peripheral blood, sampled on day 0 of AZD1222 vaccination. V and J are TRBV6-5 and TRBJ2-2; D not certain. The CDR3 loop is CASSLLYGELFF. CDR3 coding DNA: TGTGCCAGCAGTCTTTTGTACGGGGAGCTGTTTTTT.